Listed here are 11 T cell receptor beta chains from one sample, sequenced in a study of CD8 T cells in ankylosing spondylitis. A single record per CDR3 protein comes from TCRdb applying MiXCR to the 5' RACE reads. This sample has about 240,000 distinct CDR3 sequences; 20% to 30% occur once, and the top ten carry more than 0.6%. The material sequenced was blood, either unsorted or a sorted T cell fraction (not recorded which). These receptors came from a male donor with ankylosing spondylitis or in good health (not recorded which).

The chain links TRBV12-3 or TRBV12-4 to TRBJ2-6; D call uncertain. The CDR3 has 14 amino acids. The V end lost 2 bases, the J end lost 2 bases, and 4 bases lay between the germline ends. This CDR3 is CASSLNTGANVLTF. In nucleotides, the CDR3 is TGTGCCAGCAGTTTAAATACTGGGGCCAACGTCCTGACTTTC.

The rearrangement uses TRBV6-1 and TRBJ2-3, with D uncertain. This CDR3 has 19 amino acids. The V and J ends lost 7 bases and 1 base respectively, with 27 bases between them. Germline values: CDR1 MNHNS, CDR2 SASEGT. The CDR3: CASTPVKRMGLLRTDTQYF. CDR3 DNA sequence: TGTGCCAGCACCCCGGTTAAGAGGATGGGCCTACTCCGCACAGATACGCAGTATTTT.

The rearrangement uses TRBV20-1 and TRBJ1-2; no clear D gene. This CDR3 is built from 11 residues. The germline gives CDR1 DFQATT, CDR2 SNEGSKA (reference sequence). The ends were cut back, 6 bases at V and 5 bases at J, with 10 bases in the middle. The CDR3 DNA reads TGCAGTGCCGATATATTTTATGGCTACACCTTC. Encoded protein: CSADIFYGYTF.

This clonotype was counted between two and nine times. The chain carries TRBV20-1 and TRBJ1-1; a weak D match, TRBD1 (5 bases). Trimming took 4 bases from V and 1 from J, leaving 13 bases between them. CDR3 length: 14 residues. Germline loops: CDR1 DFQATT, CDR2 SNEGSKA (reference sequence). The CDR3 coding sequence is TGCAGTGCTACTAAACCGGGGACGAACACTGAAGCTTTCTTT. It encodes CSATKPGTNTEAFF.

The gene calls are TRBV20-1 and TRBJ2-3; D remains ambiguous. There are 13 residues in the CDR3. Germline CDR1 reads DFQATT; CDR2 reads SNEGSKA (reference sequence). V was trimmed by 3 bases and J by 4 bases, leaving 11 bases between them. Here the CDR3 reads CSARPDPADTQYF. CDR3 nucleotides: TGCAGTGCTAGGCCTGACCCCGCAGATACGCAGTATTTT.

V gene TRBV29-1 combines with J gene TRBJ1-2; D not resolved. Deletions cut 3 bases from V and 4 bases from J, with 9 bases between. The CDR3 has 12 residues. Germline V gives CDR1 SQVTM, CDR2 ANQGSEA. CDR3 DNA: TGCAGCGTTGATGGGGAAGGCTATGGCTACACCTTC. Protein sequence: CSVDGEGYGYTF.

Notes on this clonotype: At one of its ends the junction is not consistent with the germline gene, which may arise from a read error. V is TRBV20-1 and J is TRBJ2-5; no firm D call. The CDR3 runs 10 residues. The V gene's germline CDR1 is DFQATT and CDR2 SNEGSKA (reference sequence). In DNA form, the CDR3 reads TGCAGTGCGACCAGAGAGACCCAGAACTTC. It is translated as CSATRETQNF.

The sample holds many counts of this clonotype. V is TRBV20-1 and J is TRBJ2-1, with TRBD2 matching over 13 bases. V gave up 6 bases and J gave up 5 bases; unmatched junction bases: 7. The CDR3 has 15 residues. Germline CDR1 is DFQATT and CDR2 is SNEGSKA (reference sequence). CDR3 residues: CSAPRLAGGNNEQFF. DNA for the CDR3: TGCAGTGCGCCAAGACTAGCGGGGGGCAACAATGAGCAGTTCTTC.

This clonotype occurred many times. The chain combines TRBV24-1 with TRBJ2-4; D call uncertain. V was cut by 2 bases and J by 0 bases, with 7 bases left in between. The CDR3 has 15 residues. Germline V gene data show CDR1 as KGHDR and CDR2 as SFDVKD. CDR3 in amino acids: CATSDSAVAKNIQYF. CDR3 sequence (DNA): TGTGCCACCAGTGATTCGGCAGTAGCCAAAAACATTCAGTACTTC.

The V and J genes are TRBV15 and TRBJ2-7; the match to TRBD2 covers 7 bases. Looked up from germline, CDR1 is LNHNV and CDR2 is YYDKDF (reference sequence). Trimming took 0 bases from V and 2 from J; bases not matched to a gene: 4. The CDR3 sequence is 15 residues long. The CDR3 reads CATSRDLGLAYEQYF. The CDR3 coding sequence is TGTGCCACCAGCAGAGATCTTGGACTAGCCTACGAGCAGTACTTC.

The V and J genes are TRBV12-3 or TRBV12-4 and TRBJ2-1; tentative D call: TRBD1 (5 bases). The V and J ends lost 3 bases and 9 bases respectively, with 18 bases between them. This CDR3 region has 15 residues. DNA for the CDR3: TGTGCCAGCAGTTTTTCTCCCTTAGGGGCGAGTGAGCAGTTCTTC. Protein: CASSFSPLGASEQFF.